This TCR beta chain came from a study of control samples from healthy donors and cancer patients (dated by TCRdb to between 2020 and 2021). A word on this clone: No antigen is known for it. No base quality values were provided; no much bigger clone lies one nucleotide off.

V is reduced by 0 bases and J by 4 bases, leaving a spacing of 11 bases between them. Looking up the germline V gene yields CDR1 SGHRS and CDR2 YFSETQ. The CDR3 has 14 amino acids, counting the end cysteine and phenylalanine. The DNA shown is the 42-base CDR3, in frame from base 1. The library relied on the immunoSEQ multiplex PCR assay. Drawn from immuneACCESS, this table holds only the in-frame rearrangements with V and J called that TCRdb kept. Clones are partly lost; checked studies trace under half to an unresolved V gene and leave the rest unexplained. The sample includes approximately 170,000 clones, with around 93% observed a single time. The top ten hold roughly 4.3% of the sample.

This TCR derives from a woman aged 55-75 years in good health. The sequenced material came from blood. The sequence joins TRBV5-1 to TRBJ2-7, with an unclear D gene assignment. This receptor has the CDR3 CASSLGAEPYEQYF. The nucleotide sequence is TGCGCCAGCAGCTTGGGAGCTGAACCGTACGAGCAGTACTTC. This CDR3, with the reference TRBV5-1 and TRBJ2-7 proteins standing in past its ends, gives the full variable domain KAGVTQTPRYLIKTRGQQVTLSCSPISGHRSVSWYQQTPGQGLQFLFEYFSETQRNKGNFPGRFSGRQFSNSRSEMNVSTLELGDSALYLCASSLGAEPYEQYFGPGTRLTVT.